This T cell receptor (beta chain) was sequenced in a study of regulatory T cells in long-lasting Graves disease. As for the study in general: Persistent Graves' disease meant over 5 years of antithyroid drugs with positive TSH receptor antibodies.

Construction of TCR beta libraries relied on iRepertoire HTBI primers and on Arm-PCR targeting CDR3 regions. TCRdb independently ran MiXCR on the multiplex PCR reads; one entry per CDR3 protein. Found here are around 400,000 distinct CDR3 sequences, roughly 25% of them singletons; the top ten hold 25% to 30%. The table lists this clonotype with many counts. No antigen is known for it. General study findings and limits: Under persistent disease, TRBV28, TRBJ1-2 and TRBJ2-5 were used preferentially.

CDR1 and CDR2 (germline): SGDLS, YYNGEE. Trimming cost V 4 bases and J 4 bases; bases outside gene matches: 9. The length of the CDR3 is 16 residues. The time point denotes: persistent/refractory GD, antithyroid drugs over 5 years with positive TRAb. Researchers made the TCR library from RNA that was extracted from PBMCs. This chain uses TRBV9 with TRBJ1-4; TRBD1 matches 8 bases. This clonotype originated in a woman aged 40 to 55 with Graves disease. The sample consisted of peripheral blood mononuclear cells (PBMCs), taken when the disease was refractory, from a patient treated with antithyroid drugs. The CDR3 sequence: CASSSGQAPINEKLFF. In DNA, the CDR3 is TGTGCCAGCAGCTCGGGACAGGCACCAATTAATGAAAAACTGTTTTTT.